What follows is one T cell receptor beta chain and its context. Its antigen is unknown. TCRdb independently ran MiXCR on the 5' RACE reads; one entry per CDR3 protein. The sample includes 250,000 to 300,000 distinct CDR3 sequences, 15% to 20% of them seen just once. The record originates from a study of CD8 T cells in ankylosing spondylitis. Findings and limits, study-wide: In synovial fluid and blood from reactive arthritis, some motif variants were previously reported.

The clonotype comes from a male donor with ankylosing spondylitis or in good health (not recorded which). The sequenced material came from blood, either unsorted or a sorted T cell fraction (not recorded which).

The CDR3 protein is CASSHVVRDANYGYTF. In nucleotides, the CDR3 is TGCGCCAGCAGCCATGTCGTCCGGGACGCCAACTATGGCTACACCTTC. The rearrangement uses TRBV4-1 and TRBJ1-2; D possibly corresponds to TRBD1 (5 bases). The V end lost 3 bases, the J end lost 2 bases, and 16 bases lay between the germline ends. The germline gives CDR1 MGHRA, CDR2 YSYEKL. The CDR3 contains 16 residues.